This T cell receptor (beta chain) was profiled in a study of blood T cell repertoires in COVID-19 (dated by TCRdb to 2020 to 2022). Background on the whole study: The collaborator samples originated in the United States, Italy and Spain and spanned the acute and convalescent phases of COVID-19. The material from the prospective study consisted of cDNA or gDNA derived from T cells, B-cell-depleted T cells, or PBMCs. The dataset comprised deeply sampled blood TCRbeta repertoires from subjects exposed to, actively infected with, or recovered from COVID-19. A freely available public database, intended as a resource for researchers studying the immune response to SARS-CoV-2, is where the repertoires were released. Samples came from the ongoing ImmuneRACE study (first 160 participants) plus 1,254 subjects from 6 global collaborators. A de-identified subject ID, COVID-19 status, age in years and sex were almost always included in the sample metadata. HLA class I and class II types, where available, came from metadata supplied by the sample provider rather than from assay-based typing. Overall results and qualifications from the work: Clinical and demographic metadata were provided uncurated, with the amount varying by source and participant.

V lost 1 base and J lost 5 bases, and the count of bases not matched to a germline gene is 5. The germline V gene yields SGHRS for CDR1 and YFSETQ for CDR2. Measured from the cysteine to the phenylalanine, the CDR3 is 15 residues long. Only the CDR3 DNA is retained, 45 bases long and in frame from the first base. Remarks on this clone: The target of this receptor is not known. The sample holds no much larger clone one base away, and base qualities are not on file.

Whole blood was collected in K2EDTA tubes by collaborating institutions according to the institutions' own protocols. Collaborator samples were shipped for TCRbeta analysis as frozen whole blood, isolated PBMCs, or DNA extracted from either sample type. TCRbeta CDR3 regions were amplified from genomic DNA by means of the immunoSEQ Assay, a bias-controlled multiplex PCR. The original pipeline was this. The number of nucleated cells in each sample was estimated by amplification of reference gene primers within the assay. To quantify the absolute abundance of each unique TCRbeta CDR3 rearrangement, sequence reads were collapsed and filtered. Productive Simpson clonality was computed per sample as the square root of Simpson's diversity index over productive rearrangements. The table comes from immuneACCESS by way of TCRdb, which keeps in-frame sequences with V and J called. Part of the clones is missing from these tables; in studies checked, under half for an unresolved V gene and the rest for unknown reasons. V, J and clone size are taken as reported in that table, and D and trimming were inferred from the DNA itself. The table for this sample lists 90,000 or so clones; approximately 82% of them were counted only once. Approximately 10% of the sample lies in the top ten.

Specimen: peripheral blood. This receptor was obtained from a human donor in a cohort sampled during active COVID-19. The chain employs TRBV5-1 and TRBJ1-4; 7 bases in the middle match TRBD1. The CDR3 region reads CASSLSVQGNEKLFF. The bases read TGCGCCAGCAGCTTGTCGGTACAGGGGAATGAAAAACTGTTTTTT.